The source of this TCR beta chain is a study of blood T cells in healthy people across ages (dated by TCRdb to the mid-2010s). Context from the whole study: In model experiments, roughly one uniquely barcoded TCR beta cDNA molecule per two T cells was captured by template switching. Using deep sequencing normalized with unique cDNA molecular identifiers, the study measured how TCR beta repertoire diversity changes with age. Four age groups were formed from the donors: young (average about 17 years), middle-aged (approximately 40), aged (more than 55) and long-lived (approximately 80). To avoid experimental bias, donors of different ages were spread randomly across the sequencing lanes. Using the same blood draw, the study looked at two additional independent replicas of 1 million unique cDNA reads for two donors, one aged 18 to 30 and the other aged 80 or older. The paper's findings and limits, for the study overall: There was a strong correlation between observed TCR beta diversity and the percentage of naive T cells measured by flow cytometry. Observed TCR beta diversity per million T cells fell roughly linearly with age, and a significant reduction was already apparent by age around 40. Estimates of total diversity from one million sequenced T cells were regarded as lower bounds and underestimates. Bulk unsorted PBMC profiling prevented conclusive comparison of naive and antigen-experienced compartments. Compared with the aged group, the long-lived group had more naive CD4+ T cells, fewer expanded clones and increased TCR diversity, suggesting age selection. The CMV infection status of donors was not known, potentially confounding age-related changes in expanded clonotypes.

The donors were roughly 38 Caucasian individuals from Russia, aged 6 to 90 years, who were systemically healthy. Each donor gave ten milliliters of peripheral blood, drawn into EDTA-treated Vacutainer tubes. Ficoll-Paque density-gradient centrifugation was used to isolate PBMCs, with at least 6 million per sample. Total RNA was extracted from PBMCs with Trizol reagent, with at least 6 micrograms obtained per sample. The percentages of naive CD45RAhigh/CD27high T cells were determined by flow cytometry on a PBMC aliquot from every donor. The trim is 2 bases for V and 12 bases for J, with a gap of 11 bases between the germline ends. There are 12 amino acids in the CDR3, from cysteine to phenylalanine inclusive. Of all the DNA, just the CDR3 is kept, 36 bases in frame from base 1. In the germline V gene, CDR1 corresponds to MDHEN and CDR2 to SYDVKM. The method behind the library was 5' RACE. Sequencing was performed on an Illumina HiSeq 2500. The second PCR ran for roughly 7 to 11 cycles and used a J-beta primer mix along with a sample-barcoded 5' primer. Each TCR beta cDNA molecule received a unique molecular identifier from a template-switch 5' adaptor carrying 12 random nucleotides. At least 3 million CDR3-containing paired-end reads were obtained from each sample. All of the RNA was converted into first-strand cDNA using the Mint cDNA synthesis kit, with a TRBC-specific oligonucleotide serving as the primer. All cDNA was treated with uracil-DNA glycosylase and then went through a first 18-cycle PCR with the universal primers M1SS and BC2_uni_R. On the study's bioinformatics: Each sample was normalized by randomly selecting 1 million high-quality reads, each carrying a distinct molecular identifier. Reads with shared molecular identifiers were discarded instead of being binned into consensus sequences. MiTCR, run with a Q25 quality threshold and the strictest error-elimination algorithm, handled CDR3 identification, clonotype clustering and error correction. A nonparametric unseen species model with Euler transformation was used to estimate a lower bound on total TCR beta diversity. TCRdb applied fastp at Q25 and MiXCR to the public reads, then kept only in-frame beta chains. Merged by CDR3 protein, the rows form single entries marked with the most common genes and DNA. For this entry, the V and J calls and clone size follow TCRdb and not the study's own pipeline. This sample lists 700,000 to 1,000,000 distinct CDR3 sequences; around 45% were detected once. Of the sample, approximately 19% falls within the top ten clones.

On this clonotype: Its cognate antigen has yet to be identified. Base qualities are missing; no much larger clone stands one base away.

This clonotype was sampled from a man aged 60 to 69 in good health. The chain uses TRBV28 and TRBJ2-1; TRBD1 could be the D gene, as 5 bases match. Sequencing was done on a sample of blood. The base sequence is TGTGCCAGCAGTTTAAGGGGAAGGCGGCAGTTCTTC. This yields the protein CASSLRGRRQFF.